Listed below are T cell receptor beta chains from one sample, sequenced in a study of blood T cell repertoires in COVID-19. Profiling relied on immunoSEQ multiplex PCR, and the TCRdb table lists in-frame clones only, not all of them. The data contain approximately 90,000 clones, roughly 83% of them seen just once; the ten biggest clones take up roughly 24%. Sequenced input: peripheral blood. All receptors derive from a human donor in a cohort sampled during active COVID-19. The CDR3 runs from the conserved cysteine through the conserved F or W. The order of the fields is V gene, D gene, clone size, J gene, CDR3 protein, CDR3 DNA. A D gene is named only where the DNA matches it firmly. Size values are once, few and many counts, or a class for expanded clones, and some rows have none.

TRBV5-8	NA	NA	TRBJ2-3	CASSHRPGGGTDTQYF	TGTGCCAGCAGCCATCGACCCGGCGGGGGCACAGATACGCAGTATTTT
TRBV5-1	NA	NA	TRBJ2-1	CASSLAGTRRLVGEQFF	TGCGCCAGCAGCTTGGCCGGGACAAGGAGGTTAGTAGGTGAGCAGTTCTTC
TRBV18	NA	NA	TRBJ1-1	CASSPREGNTEAFF	TGTGCCAGCTCACCCCGGGAAGGGAACACTGAAGCTTTCTTT
TRBV5-1	NA	NA	TRBJ2-1	CASSLGDFNEQFF	TGCGCCAGCAGCTTGGGGGACTTCAATGAGCAGTTCTTC
TRBV6-5	NA	NA	TRBJ2-3	CASRARGAEDTQYF	TGTGCCAGCAGGGCCCGGGGGGCCGAAGATACGCAGTATTTT
TRBV19	TRBD1	NA	TRBJ2-7	CASRDRQGARDEQYF	TGTGCCAGCCGAGATCGACAGGGGGCGAGAGACGAGCAGTACTTC
TRBV6-5	NA	NA	TRBJ1-1	CASRRDTEAFF	TGTGCCAGCAGGAGGGACACTGAAGCTTTCTTT
TRBV7-3	TRBD1	NA	TRBJ2-2	CASSLIGQGVGELFF	TGTGCCAGCAGCTTAATTGGACAGGGCGTAGGGGAGCTGTTTTTT
TRBV5-5	NA	few	TRBJ1-3	CASSLGWAGLSGNTIYF	TGTGCCAGCAGCTTAGGATGGGCAGGGCTGTCCGGAAACACCATATATTTT
TRBV5-1	TRBD1	NA	TRBJ1-3	CASSLAGRGQNTIYF	TGCGCCAGCAGCTTGGCCGGCAGGGGGCAAAACACCATATATTTT
TRBV9	TRBD1	NA	TRBJ1-1	CASSVEGRGLAEAFF	TGTGCCAGCAGCGTAGAGGGCAGGGGGCTCGCTGAAGCTTTCTTT
TRBV5-1	NA	NA	TRBJ1-6	CASSTDTNSPLHF	TGCGCCAGCAGCACGGACACCAATTCACCCCTCCACTTT
TRBV5-4	TRBD1	NA	TRBJ2-7	CASSQRTGGRYEQYF	TGTGCCAGCAGCCAACGGACAGGGGGTAGGTACGAGCAGTACTTC
TRBV12-3/TRBV12-4	NA	many	TRBJ1-2	CASSFSGNYGYTF	TGTGCCAGCAGTTTTTCCGGGAACTATGGCTACACCTTC
TRBV11-3	NA	NA	TRBJ2-1	CASSFGGTVYNEQFF	TGTGCCAGCAGCTTTGGGGGGACTGTTTACAATGAGCAGTTCTTC
TRBV29-1	TRBD2	NA	TRBJ2-1	CGTSGRNYEQFF	TGCGGGACTAGCGGGAGAAACTATGAGCAGTTCTTC
TRBV11-2	NA	NA	TRBJ2-7	CASSLGAGAYEQYF	TGTGCCAGCAGCTTAGGAGCAGGCGCCTACGAGCAGTACTTC
TRBV7-2	NA	few	TRBJ1-2	CASSFRGELGYTF	TGTGCCAGCAGCTTTAGGGGCGAACTCGGCTACACCTTC
TRBV6-2/TRBV6-3	TRBD1	NA	TRBJ1-1	CASSPWAGGITEAFF	TGTGCCAGCAGCCCGTGGGCAGGGGGTATCACTGAAGCTTTCTTT
TRBV6-5	NA	NA	TRBJ2-1	CASSYSLALDEQFF	TGTGCCAGCAGTTACAGTCTAGCTTTGGATGAGCAGTTCTTC
TRBV7-3	NA	once	TRBJ1-1	CASSLRQNTEAFF	TGTGCCAGCAGCCTCAGACAGAACACTGAAGCTTTCTTT
TRBV18	NA	NA	TRBJ1-6	CASSPSGGDNSPLHF	TGTGCCAGCTCACCAAGCGGCGGGGATAATTCACCCCTCCACTTT
TRBV28	NA	NA	TRBJ1-4	CASVAGVTNEKLFF	TGTGCCAGCGTAGCGGGGGTGACTAATGAAAAACTGTTTTTT
TRBV7-9	NA	NA	TRBJ1-2	CASSRGLGGYTF	TGTGCCAGCAGCCGAGGGTTGGGAGGCTACACCTTC
TRBV12-5	TRBD2	NA	TRBJ2-2	CASGFRGTSGRAYTGELFF	TGTGCTAGTGGTTTTCGTGGGACTAGCGGGAGGGCCTACACCGGGGAGCTGTTTTTT
TRBV27	NA	NA	TRBJ1-5	CASSLRAGEYENQPQHF	TGTGCCAGCAGTTTAAGAGCAGGGGAATATGAGAATCAGCCCCAGCATTTT
TRBV18	NA	NA	TRBJ2-2	CASSQPTGTGELFF	TGTGCCAGCTCTCAGCCAACAGGCACCGGGGAGCTGTTTTTT
TRBV18	TRBD1	NA	TRBJ2-7	CASSPNRGSPPEQYF	TGTGCCAGCTCCCCAAACAGGGGATCCCCTCCCGAGCAGTACTTC
TRBV7-9	NA	NA	TRBJ1-1	CASTIVEAFF	TGTGCCAGCACCATCGTTGAAGCTTTCTTT
TRBV13	TRBD1	few	TRBJ2-1	CASARDRVYNEQFF	TGTGCCAGCGCCCGGGACAGGGTCTACAATGAGCAGTTCTTC
TRBV6-6	NA	NA	TRBJ2-5	CASTIGPELQETQYF	TGTGCCAGCACCATCGGTCCGGAGCTTCAAGAGACCCAGTACTTC
TRBV27	NA	NA	TRBJ2-7	CASSLLPDNLLYEQYF	TGTGCCAGCAGTTTATTACCGGACAACCTCCTCTACGAGCAGTACTTC
TRBV6-2/TRBV6-3	NA	NA	TRBJ2-4	CASSYRLRGWENIQYF	TGTGCCAGCAGTTACAGACTCAGGGGTTGGGAAAACATTCAGTACTTC
TRBV5-1	NA	NA	TRBJ1-2	CASSVQGRPYGYTF	TGCGCCAGCAGCGTGCAGGGCAGGCCCTATGGCTACACCTTC
TRBV19	TRBD1	NA	TRBJ1-6	CASTLTGIFSPLHF	TGTGCCAGTACCTTGACAGGGATTTTTTCACCCCTCCACTTT
TRBV7-3	NA	NA	TRBJ2-2	CASSSGYGELFF	TGTGCCAGCAGCTCAGGGTACGGGGAGCTGTTTTTT
TRBV4-1	TRBD2	NA	TRBJ2-1	CASSQDDGAGGPGEQFF	TGCGCCAGCAGCCAAGATGATGGTGCGGGAGGGCCAGGTGAGCAGTTCTTC
TRBV5-1	NA	NA	TRBJ1-5	CASSFGGSNQPQHF	TGCGCCAGCAGCTTCGGCGGTAGCAATCAGCCCCAGCATTTT
TRBV11-2	TRBD1	NA	TRBJ2-2	CASSLDLGTEVEGLFF	TGTGCCAGCAGCTTAGATCTAGGGACAGAGGTCGAGGGGCTGTTTTTT
TRBV12-3/TRBV12-4	NA	NA	TRBJ1-1	CASSYGQNTEAFF	TGTGCCAGCAGTTACGGACAGAACACTGAAGCTTTCTTT
TRBV6-1	NA	NA	TRBJ2-1	CASSEYRDSYNEQFF	TGTGCCAGCAGTGAATACCGGGATTCCTACAATGAGCAGTTCTTC
TRBV19	NA	few	TRBJ2-7	CASSRGTVTGEQYF	TGTGCCAGTAGTCGGGGGACGGTCACTGGGGAGCAGTACTTC
TRBV18	NA	NA	TRBJ1-1	CASSRSSGQANTEAFF	TGTGCCAGCTCACGATCCTCTGGGCAGGCGAACACTGAAGCTTTCTTT
TRBV28	NA	NA	TRBJ1-2	CASKAAGNYGYTF	TGTGCCAGCAAGGCAGCGGGAAACTATGGCTACACCTTC
TRBV3-1/TRBV3-2	TRBD1	NA	TRBJ1-1	CASSGRDSNTEAFF	TGTGCCAGCAGCGGCCGGGACAGCAACACTGAAGCTTTCTTT
TRBV19	NA	few	TRBJ1-2	CASSILLRTANYGYTF	TGTGCCAGTAGTATCTTACTGCGGACAGCTAACTATGGCTACACCTTC
TRBV11-2	NA	NA	TRBJ2-1	CASTRRGNLIDEQFF	TGTGCCAGCACCCGTCGGGGGAACCTTATCGATGAGCAGTTCTTC
TRBV7-2	NA	NA	TRBJ2-7	CASSWDNYEQYF	TGTGCCAGCAGCTGGGACAACTACGAGCAGTACTTC
TRBV9	TRBD1	NA	TRBJ2-7	CASSPWTGNAYEQYF	TGTGCCAGCAGCCCATGGACAGGGAACGCCTACGAGCAGTACTTC